This T cell receptor (beta chain) was sequenced for a study of graft-versus-host responses after intestinal transplantation. As for the study in general: Recipients had multivisceral, liver-intestinal, or isolated intestinal transplants. Anti-thymocyte globulin was used for induction in all recipients, who then took tacrolimus and steroids for approximately three years. General observations from the study: Marrow from the recipient contained GvH clones, some of which had appeared first in ileum or blood. Peak GvH clone levels in circulation were associated with early post-transplant HvG declines.

Germline V gene data show CDR1 as SGHKS and CDR2 as YYEKEE (reference sequence). There are 14 residues in the CDR3. V lost 1 base, J lost 0 bases, and 4 bases lay in between. Profiled with immunoSEQ multiplex PCR; TCRdb holds only in-frame clones, not every one. This sample has 130,000 to 150,000 clones, with around 90% found just once. In the case of this clone: What it binds is unknown.

The sequence was obtained from a human donor who received an intestinal transplant. The sequencing here drew on unstimulated CD4+ T cells sorted from spleen or lymph node cells, taken before intestinal transplant. The J gene is TRBJ2-2, the V gene TRBV5-5; D is undetermined. The CDR3 spells CASSLNPNTGELFF. CDR3 nucleotide sequence: TGTGCCAGCAGCTTGAACCCGAACACCGGGGAGCTGTTTTTT.